This TCR beta chain was recorded in a study of Ad26.COV2.S vaccination and SARS-CoV-2 variants (dated by TCRdb to the early 2020s). Background for the entire study: Donors in the vaccine arm were drawn from COV1001, a multicentre, randomized, double-blind, placebo-controlled phase I-IIa trial testing Ad26.COV2.S in healthy adults. Participants in the trial were split at random into five groups of five each, receiving low-dose or high-dose Ad26.COV2.S once or twice, or else placebo on both occasions. The TCR-sequenced set comprised about 32 samples: approximately 19 Ad26.COV2.S vaccine recipients, 5 placebo recipients and 8 SARS-CoV-2 convalescent individuals. Ad26.COV2.S was administered intramuscularly at 5 x 10^10 or 1 x 10^11 viral particles, either as a single shot or as two shots given 56 days apart. Investigators did not know the trial group allocation while performing experiments and assessing outcomes. Sequencing of the TCRbeta repertoire served to evaluate the specificity and breadth of SARS-CoV-2-reactive T cell receptors following Ad26.COV2.S vaccination.

The immunoSEQ Assay was the method used to sequence TCRbeta CDR3 regions. After extraction, genomic DNA underwent amplification by bias-controlled multiplex PCR, followed by high-throughput sequencing. The study's processing was this. Collapsing and filtering of sequences were performed to quantify the absolute abundance of each unique TCRbeta CDR3 region. T cell fraction was estimated by normalizing TCRbeta template counts to usable DNA, with usable DNA measured through amplification of reference genes found in all nucleated cells. Repertoire TCRs were annotated as SARS-CoV-2-specific when V gene, CDR3 amino acid sequence and J gene were exactly matched to a known reactive TCR set. The reference SARS-CoV-2 TCR set was derived from MIRA and filtered for enrichment in COVID-19-positive ImmuneCODE repertoires, a step that removed public or cross-reactive TCRs. Drawing on the MIRA antigens, annotated TCRs were analysed further at the level of specific ORF or position within ORF. Breadth was defined as annotated unique rearrangements over total unique productive rearrangements; depth was the summed frequency of those rearrangements. TCR breadth was compared between groups using two-sided Wilcoxon rank-sum tests. The clones in this table, taken by TCRdb from immuneACCESS, are in-frame only. Not every clone is retained; where verified, under half of the shortfall comes from an unresolved V gene, and the cause of the rest is unknown. D and trimming were read from the DNA, whereas the V and J calls and clone size are those reported in that table. The sample table records 440,000 or so clones; about 90% of these occur just once. The ten biggest clones cover around 4.2% of the sample.

Concerning this clone: Its antigen remains undetermined. Per-base qualities were not stored, and no clone one base away is much larger.

The treatment or condition label on this specimen signifies: 15 to 20 received Ad26.COV2.S at low or high dose, single or two shots; roughly five received placebo; per-sample allocation not given. For vaccine and placebo recipients, the sequenced repertoires came from samples collected on day 63 after the first injection. In Cohort 1b, around 25 adults aged 18-55 years were enrolled at a single site in Boston, USA, between 29 July and 7 August 2020. Ad26.COV2.S was a replication-incompetent adenovirus type 26 vector expressing a prefusion-stabilized SARS-CoV-2 spike protein from the original Wuhan strain. What the authors observed across the whole study: The study lacked the statistical power to compare responses across vaccine doses or regimens. Non-spike TCR breadth was comparable between vaccine and placebo recipients, consistent with the vaccine containing only spike. Spike-specific TCR breadth was higher in Ad26.COV2.S recipients than in placebo recipients (P = 0.0014). The authors noted that the TCR breadth and depth analyses may have underestimated total T cell responses. After vaccination, substantial breadth of spike-specific CD8+ and CD4+ T cell responses was reported.

The CDR3 runs 20 amino acids, cysteine and phenylalanine included. The only DNA kept is the CDR3, 60 bases in frame from the first base. The germline V gene (reference sequence) provides CDR1 MNHEY and CDR2 SMNVEV. From V the trimming removes 2 bases and from J it removes 2 bases, while the gene matches leave 11 bases of the junction unaccounted for. The TCR originated in a person aged 18-60 years who received the Ad26.COV2.S COVID-19 vaccine or a placebo. The input for sequencing was peripheral blood, taken in a trial of Ad26.COV2.S vaccine versus placebo. Here the chain combines TRBV27 and TRBJ2-2; the central 13 bases match TRBD2. The DNA sequence is as follows: TGTGCCAGCAGTTTAGTCAATCCAGGGACTAGCGGGACAAACACCGGGGAGCTGTTTTTT. Translated, this gives CASSLVNPGTSGTNTGELFF.